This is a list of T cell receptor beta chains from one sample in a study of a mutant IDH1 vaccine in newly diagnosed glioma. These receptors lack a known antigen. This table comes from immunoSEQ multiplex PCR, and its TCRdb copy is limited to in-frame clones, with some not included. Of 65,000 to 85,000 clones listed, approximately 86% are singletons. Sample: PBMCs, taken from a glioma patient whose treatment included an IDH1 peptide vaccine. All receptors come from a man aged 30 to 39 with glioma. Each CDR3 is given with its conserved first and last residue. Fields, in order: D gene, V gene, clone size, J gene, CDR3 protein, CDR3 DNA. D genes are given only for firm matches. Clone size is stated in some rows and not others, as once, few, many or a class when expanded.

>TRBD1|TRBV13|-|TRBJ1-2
CASSHPPGTAYGYTF
TGTGCCAGCAGCCACCCCCCCGGGACAGCGTATGGCTACACCTTC
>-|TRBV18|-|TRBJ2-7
CASSPQGSYEQYF
TGTGCCAGCTCACCTCAGGGGTCCTACGAGCAGTACTTC
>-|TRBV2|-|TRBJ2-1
CASPGLHNEQFF
TGTGCCAGCCCAGGGCTCCACAATGAGCAGTTCTTC
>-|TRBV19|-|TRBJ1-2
CASSIRTFGAYTF
TGTGCCAGTAGTATAAGGACTTTTGGTGCCTACACCTTC
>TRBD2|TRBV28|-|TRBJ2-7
CATLLAGGLEQYF
TGTGCCACCCTACTAGCGGGAGGGCTTGAGCAGTACTTC
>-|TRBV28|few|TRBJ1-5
CASSSRRQPQHF
TGTGCCAGCAGTTCGCGTAGGCAGCCCCAGCATTTT
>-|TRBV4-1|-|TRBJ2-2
CASSPRTETPSGELFF
TGCGCCAGCAGCCCTCGGACGGAAACACCGTCCGGGGAGCTGTTTTTT
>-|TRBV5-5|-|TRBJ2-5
CASSPSQVLGGETQYF
TGTGCCAGCAGCCCTAGTCAGGTCTTAGGTGGGGAGACCCAGTACTTC
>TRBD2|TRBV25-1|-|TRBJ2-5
CASSDPSGRAETQYF
TGTGCCAGCAGTGACCCTAGCGGGAGGGCAGAGACCCAGTACTTC
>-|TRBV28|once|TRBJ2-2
CASSPWDSANTGELFF
TGTGCCAGCAGTCCCTGGGACTCAGCGAACACCGGGGAGCTGTTTTTT
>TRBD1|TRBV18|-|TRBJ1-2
CASSPRRGESSYGYTF
TGTGCCAGCTCACCGCGCAGGGGGGAGAGCTCCTATGGCTACACCTTC
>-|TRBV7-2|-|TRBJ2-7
CASSPDGDPRVWYLYF
TGTGCCAGCAGCCCAGATGGGGACCCCCGGGTGTGGTATCTGTACTTC
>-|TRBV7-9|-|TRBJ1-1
CASSLGWTRRDTEAFF
TGTGCCAGCAGCTTAGGGTGGACTAGGCGGGACACTGAAGCTTTCTTT
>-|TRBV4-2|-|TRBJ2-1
CASSLKAERQFF
TGTGCCAGCAGCTTGAAAGCGGAGCGGCAGTTCTTC
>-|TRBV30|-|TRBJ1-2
CAWSDPRGAYYGYTF
TGTGCCTGGAGTGACCCCAGGGGCGCATACTATGGCTACACCTTC
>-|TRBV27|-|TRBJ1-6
CASSLEGRSSYNSPLHF
TGTGCCAGCAGTTTGGAGGGACGGAGCTCCTATAATTCACCCCTCCACTTT
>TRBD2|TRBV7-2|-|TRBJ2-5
CASSSPAGGLQTQYF
TGTGCCAGCAGCTCCCCGGCGGGAGGGCTGCAGACCCAGTACTTC
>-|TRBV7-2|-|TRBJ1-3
CASSLRSGRSGNTIYF
TGTGCCAGCAGCCTCAGGAGCGGGCGATCTGGAAACACCATATATTTT
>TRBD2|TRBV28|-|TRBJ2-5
CASSQGRGPGLAGETQYF
TGTGCCAGCAGCCAAGGAAGAGGGCCGGGACTAGCGGGAGAGACCCAGTACTTC
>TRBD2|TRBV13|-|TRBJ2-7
CASSLSVGTSEDEQYF
TGTGCCAGCAGCTTATCCGTAGGAACTAGCGAGGACGAGCAGTACTTC
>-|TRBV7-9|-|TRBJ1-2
CASSLDSLPYGYTF
TGTGCCAGCAGCCTAGACAGCCTCCCCTATGGCTACACCTTC
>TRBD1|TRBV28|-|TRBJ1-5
CASRPGQGKRRSNQPQHF
TGTGCCAGCAGACCTGGACAGGGGAAAAGGAGGAGCAATCAGCCCCAGCATTTT
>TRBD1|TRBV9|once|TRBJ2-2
CASSHRTGTGELFF
TGTGCCAGCAGCCACCGGACAGGGACCGGGGAGCTGTTTTTT
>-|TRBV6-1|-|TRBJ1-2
CASSERAASNYGYTF
TGTGCCAGCAGTGAAAGGGCGGCCTCTAACTATGGCTACACCTTC
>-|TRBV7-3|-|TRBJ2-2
CASSFSVTGELFF
TGTGCCAGCAGCTTTAGCGTCACCGGGGAGCTGTTTTTT
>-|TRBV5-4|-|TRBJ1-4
CASSLGGTNEKLFF
TGTGCCAGCAGCTTGGGGGGGACTAATGAAAAACTGTTTTTT
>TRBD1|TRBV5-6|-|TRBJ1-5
CASSLQGRGGNQPQHF
TGTGCCAGCAGCCTACAGGGGAGGGGAGGCAATCAGCCCCAGCATTTT
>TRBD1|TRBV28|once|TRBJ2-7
CASSLPTDRGALPFYEQYF
TGTGCCAGCAGTCTCCCTACCGACAGGGGGGCGCTTCCCTTCTACGAGCAGTACTTC
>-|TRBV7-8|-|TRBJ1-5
CASSSIGGINQPQHF
TGTGCCAGCAGCTCAATAGGGGGAATAAATCAGCCCCAGCATTTT
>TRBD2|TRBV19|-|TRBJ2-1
CASSKLGTSGSNEQFF
TGTGCCAGTAGTAAATTGGGGACTAGCGGGAGTAATGAGCAGTTCTTC
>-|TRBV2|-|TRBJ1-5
CASSEGRRGRGQPQHF
TGTGCCAGCAGTGAAGGTAGGAGGGGTCGAGGTCAGCCCCAGCATTTT
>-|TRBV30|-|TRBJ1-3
CAWSVFSIWQGSSRTGNTIYF
TGTGCCTGGAGTGTGTTCTCGATCTGGCAGGGTTCATCCCGGACTGGAAACACCATATATTTT
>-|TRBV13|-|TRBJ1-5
CASSLGRGNQPQHF
TGTGCCAGCAGCTTAGGTCGCGGCAATCAGCCCCAGCATTTT
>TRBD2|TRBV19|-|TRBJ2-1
CASSISGDNEQFF
TGTGCCAGTAGTATAAGCGGGGACAATGAGCAGTTCTTC
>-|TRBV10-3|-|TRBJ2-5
CAISESTVRETQYF
TGTGCCATCAGTGAGTCGACGGTAAGGGAGACCCAGTACTTC
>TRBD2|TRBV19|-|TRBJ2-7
CASSVTSGTYEQYF
TGTGCCAGTAGTGTAACTAGCGGAACCTACGAGCAGTACTTC
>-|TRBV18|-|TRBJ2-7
CASSPETYEQYF
TGTGCCAGCTCACCGGAAACCTACGAGCAGTACTTC
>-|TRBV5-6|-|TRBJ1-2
CASSLVGVLYGYTF
TGTGCCAGCAGCTTGGTAGGGGTGCTCTATGGCTACACCTTC
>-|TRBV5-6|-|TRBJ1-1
CASSLAPGLRTEAFF
TGTGCCAGCAGCTTGGCACCGGGGTTGAGAACTGAAGCTTTCTTT
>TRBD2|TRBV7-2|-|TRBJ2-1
CASSSTSGGHAGEFF
TGTGCCAGCAGCTCGACTAGCGGGGGGCATGCTGGGGAGTTCTTC
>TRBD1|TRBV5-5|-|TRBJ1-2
CASSLASTGGNYGYTF
TGTGCCAGCAGCTTGGCTTCGACAGGGGGTAACTATGGCTACACCTTC
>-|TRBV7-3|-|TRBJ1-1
CASSMTGNTEAFF
TGTGCCAGCAGCATGACAGGGAACACTGAAGCTTTCTTT
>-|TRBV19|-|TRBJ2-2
CASSIDTDTGELFF
TGTGCCAGTAGTATAGATACAGACACCGGGGAGCTGTTTTTT
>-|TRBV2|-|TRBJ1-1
CASRTGGTEAFF
TGTGCCAGCCGTACAGGTGGGACTGAAGCTTTCTTT
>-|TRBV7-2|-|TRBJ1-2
CASSQRRPTPYGYTF
TGTGCCAGCAGCCAGCGGAGGCCGACCCCCTATGGCTACACCTTC
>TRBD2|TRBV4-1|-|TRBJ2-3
CASSRGGSGSPDTQYF
TGCGCCAGCAGCCGGGGGGGTAGCGGGAGCCCAGATACGCAGTATTTT
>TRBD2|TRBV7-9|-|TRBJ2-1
CASIKSGGIGNEQFF
TGTGCCAGCATCAAAAGCGGGGGGATTGGGAATGAGCAGTTCTTC
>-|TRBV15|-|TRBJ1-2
CATSRDETGYTF
TGTGCCACCAGCAGAGATGAGACTGGCTACACCTTC
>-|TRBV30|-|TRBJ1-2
CAWSGSGYGYTF
TGTGCCTGGAGTGGGTCGGGTTATGGCTACACCTTC
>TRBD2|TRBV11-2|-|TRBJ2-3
CASSFLALSGAEDTQYF
TGTGCCAGCAGCTTCCTTGCGCTTAGCGGGGCGGAGGATACGCAGTATTTT
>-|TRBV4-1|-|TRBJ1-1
CASSQDWQVRRAFF
TGCGCCAGCAGCCAAGATTGGCAGGTCAGGCGAGCTTTCTTT
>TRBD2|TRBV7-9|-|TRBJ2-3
CASSFRGGITDTQYF
TGTGCCAGCAGCTTTCGCGGGGGGATCACAGATACGCAGTATTTT
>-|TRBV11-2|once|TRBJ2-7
CASSLHGRFEQYF
TGTGCCAGCAGCTTGCACGGCCGGTTCGAGCAGTACTTC
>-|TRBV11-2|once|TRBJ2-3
CASTQGRRTDTQYF
TGTGCCAGCACCCAGGGGCGAAGGACAGATACGCAGTATTTT
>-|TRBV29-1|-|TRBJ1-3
CSVAIGTSGNTIYF
TGCAGCGTTGCGATCGGGACTTCTGGAAACACCATATATTTT
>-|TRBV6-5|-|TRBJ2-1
CASSYGGSPNEQFF
TGTGCCAGCAGTTACGGCGGCAGTCCAAATGAGCAGTTCTTC
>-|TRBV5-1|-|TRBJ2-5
CASSLYGTGQETQYF
TGCGCCAGCAGCTTATACGGGACTGGCCAAGAGACCCAGTACTTC